This TCR beta chain originates from a study of T cells in localized non-small cell lung cancer. Study findings and constraints: The study sequenced only one region of the tumor. As a result, intratumor heterogeneity could not be excluded and remains possible. Those with higher blood T cell density had longer overall survival. Tumor trailed uninvolved adjacent lung in T cell clonality, which peaked there.

The repertoire was sequenced with immunoSEQ multiplex PCR; TCRdb's copy has only in-frame clones and lacks some. The top ten clones hold over 2.5% of a sample with 25,000 to 35,000 clones, 85% to 90% of them seen once. Remarks on this clone: Its antigen is unknown.

The CDR3 runs 15 residues. Germline loops: CDR1 SGHNT, CDR2 YENEEA. V lost 0 bases, J lost 3 bases, and 11 bases lay in between. The chain has TRBV11-3 and TRBJ2-5, with no clear D. The material was peripheral blood, obtained before any cancer treatment. This TCR was sampled from a female donor older than 55 with stage I lung adenocarcinoma. CDR3 region: CASSLEWSDKETQYF. The DNA of the CDR3 is TGTGCCAGCAGCTTAGAGTGGTCTGACAAAGAGACCCAGTACTTC.